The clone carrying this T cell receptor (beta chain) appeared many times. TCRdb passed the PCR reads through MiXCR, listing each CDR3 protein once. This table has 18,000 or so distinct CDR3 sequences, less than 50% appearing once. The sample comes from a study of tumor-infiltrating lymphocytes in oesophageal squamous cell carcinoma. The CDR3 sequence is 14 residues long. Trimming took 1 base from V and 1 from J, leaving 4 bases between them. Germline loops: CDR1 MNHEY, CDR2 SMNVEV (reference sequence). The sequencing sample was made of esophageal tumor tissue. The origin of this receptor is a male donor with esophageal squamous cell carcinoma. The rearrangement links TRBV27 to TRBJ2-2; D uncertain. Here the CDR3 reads CASSLYVNTGELFF. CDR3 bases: TGTGCCAGCAGTTTATATGTGAACACCGGGGAGCTGTTTTTT.